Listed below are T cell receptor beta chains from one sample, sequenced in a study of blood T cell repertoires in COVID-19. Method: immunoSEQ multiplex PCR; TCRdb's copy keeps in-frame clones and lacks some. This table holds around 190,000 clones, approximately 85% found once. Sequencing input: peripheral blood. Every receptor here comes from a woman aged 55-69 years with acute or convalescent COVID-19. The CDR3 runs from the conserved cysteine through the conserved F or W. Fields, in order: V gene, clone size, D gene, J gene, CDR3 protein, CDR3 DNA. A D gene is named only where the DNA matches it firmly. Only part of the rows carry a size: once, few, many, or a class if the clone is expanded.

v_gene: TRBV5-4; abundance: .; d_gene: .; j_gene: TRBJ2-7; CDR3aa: CASSQDGTYEQYF; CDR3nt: TGTGCCAGCAGCCAAGACGGGACCTACGAGCAGTACTTC
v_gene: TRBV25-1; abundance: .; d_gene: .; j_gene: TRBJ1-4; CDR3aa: CASRSTLTNEKLFF; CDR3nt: TGTGCCAGCAGATCGACATTAACTAATGAAAAACTGTTTTTT
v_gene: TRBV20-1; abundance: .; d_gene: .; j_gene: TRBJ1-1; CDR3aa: CSASRRAGTVTEAFF; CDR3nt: TGCAGTGCTAGTCGGAGGGCAGGGACCGTCACTGAAGCTTTCTTT
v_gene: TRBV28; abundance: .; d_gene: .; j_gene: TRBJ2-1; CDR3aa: CATLSSYNEQFF; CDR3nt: TGTGCCACTCTGAGCTCCTACAATGAGCAGTTCTTC
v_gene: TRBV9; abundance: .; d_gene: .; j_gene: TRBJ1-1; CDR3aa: CASSVGQVNTEAFF; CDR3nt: TGTGCCAGCAGCGTAGGGCAGGTGAACACTGAAGCTTTCTTT
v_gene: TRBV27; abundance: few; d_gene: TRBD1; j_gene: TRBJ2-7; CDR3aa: CASRKRDSDFYEQYF; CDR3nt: TGTGCCAGCAGGAAACGGGACAGTGATTTCTACGAGCAGTACTTC
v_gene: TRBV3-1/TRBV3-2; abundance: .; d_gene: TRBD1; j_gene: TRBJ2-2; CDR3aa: CASSTGDTGELFF; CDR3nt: TGTGCCAGCAGTACAGGGGACACCGGGGAGCTGTTTTTT
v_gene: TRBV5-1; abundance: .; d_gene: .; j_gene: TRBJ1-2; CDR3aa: CASSLQGMDYGYTF; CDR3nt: TGCGCCAGCAGCTTACAGGGTATGGACTATGGCTACACCTTC
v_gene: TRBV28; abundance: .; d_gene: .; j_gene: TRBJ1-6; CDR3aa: CASSLPLQNSPLHF; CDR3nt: TGTGCCAGCAGTTTGCCCTTACAGAATTCACCCCTCCACTTT
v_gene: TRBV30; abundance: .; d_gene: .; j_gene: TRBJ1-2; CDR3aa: CAWSSSYYGYTF; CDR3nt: TGTGCCTGGAGTAGCTCCTACTATGGCTACACCTTC
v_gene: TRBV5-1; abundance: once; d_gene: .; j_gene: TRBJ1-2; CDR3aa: CASSQAAGGYGYTF; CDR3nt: TGCGCCAGCAGCCAGGCCGCCGGGGGCTATGGCTACACCTTC
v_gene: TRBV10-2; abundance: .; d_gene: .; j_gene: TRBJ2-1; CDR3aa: CASRSDEQFF; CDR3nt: TGCGCCAGCAGGAGCGATGAGCAGTTCTTC
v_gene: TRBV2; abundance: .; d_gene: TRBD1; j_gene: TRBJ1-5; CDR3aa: CASSGDRAQPQHF; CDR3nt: TGTGCCAGCAGTGGTGACAGGGCTCAGCCCCAGCATTTT
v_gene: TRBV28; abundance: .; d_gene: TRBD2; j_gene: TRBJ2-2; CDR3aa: CASSLLTSGSTGELFF; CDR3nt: TGTGCCAGCAGTTTATTGACTAGCGGGAGTACCGGGGAGCTGTTTTTT
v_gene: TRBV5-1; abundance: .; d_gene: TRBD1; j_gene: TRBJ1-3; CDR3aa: CASSSTGGSNTIYF; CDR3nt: TGCGCCAGCAGCTCTACAGGGGGCTCGAACACCATATATTTT
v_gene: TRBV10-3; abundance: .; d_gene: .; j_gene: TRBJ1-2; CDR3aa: CAIAPGQLYGYTF; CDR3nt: TGTGCCATCGCCCCAGGACAGCTCTATGGCTACACCTTC
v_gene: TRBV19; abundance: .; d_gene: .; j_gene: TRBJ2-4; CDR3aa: CASNSRGLEDIQYF; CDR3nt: TGTGCCAGTAACTCAAGGGGCTTAGAGGACATTCAGTACTTC
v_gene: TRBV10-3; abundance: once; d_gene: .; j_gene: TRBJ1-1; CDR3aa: CAIRSEEMNTEAFF; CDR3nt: TGTGCCATCAGATCGGAGGAAATGAACACTGAAGCTTTCTTT
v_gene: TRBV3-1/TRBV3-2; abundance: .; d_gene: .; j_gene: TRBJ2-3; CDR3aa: CASSRRTWEDTDTQYF; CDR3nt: TGTGCCAGCAGCCGCCGGACGTGGGAGGACACAGATACGCAGTATTTT
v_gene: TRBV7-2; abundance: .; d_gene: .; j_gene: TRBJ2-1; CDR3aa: CASKTTTGTRHEQFF; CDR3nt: TGTGCCAGCAAAACTACCACGGGGACTCGTCATGAGCAGTTCTTC
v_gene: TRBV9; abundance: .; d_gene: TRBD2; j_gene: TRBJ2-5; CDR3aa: CASSVKREFGTQYF; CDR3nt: TGTGCCAGCAGCGTTAAGCGGGAGTTTGGGACCCAGTACTTC
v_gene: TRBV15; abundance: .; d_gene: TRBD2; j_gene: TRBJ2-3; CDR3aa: CATSRETVALAGGGDTQYF; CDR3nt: TGTGCCACCAGCAGAGAAACGGTCGCACTAGCGGGAGGGGGGGATACGCAGTATTTT
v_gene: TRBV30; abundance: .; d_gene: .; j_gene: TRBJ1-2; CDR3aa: CAWSQGFNYGYTF; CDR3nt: TGTGCCTGGAGTCAGGGGTTTAACTATGGCTACACCTTC
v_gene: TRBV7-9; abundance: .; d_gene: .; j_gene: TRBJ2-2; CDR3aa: CASSPWGDGELFF; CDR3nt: TGTGCCAGCAGCCCCTGGGGAGACGGGGAGCTGTTTTTT
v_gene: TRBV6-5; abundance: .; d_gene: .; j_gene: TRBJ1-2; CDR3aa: CASSFGRDFGYTF; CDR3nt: TGTGCCAGCAGTTTTGGCAGGGACTTTGGCTACACCTTC
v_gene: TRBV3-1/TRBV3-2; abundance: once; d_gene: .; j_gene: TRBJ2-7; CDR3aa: CASSALAYEQYF; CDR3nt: TGTGCCAGCAGCGCTCTAGCATACGAGCAGTACTTC
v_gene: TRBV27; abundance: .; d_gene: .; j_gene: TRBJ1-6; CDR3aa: CASSINNGALHF; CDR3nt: TGTGCCAGCAGTATCAATAACGGGGCCCTCCACTTT
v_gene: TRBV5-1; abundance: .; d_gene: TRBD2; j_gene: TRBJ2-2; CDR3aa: CASSQLGGTSGSVGELFF; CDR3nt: TGCGCCAGCAGCCAACTGGGCGGGACTAGCGGGAGTGTCGGGGAGCTGTTTTTT
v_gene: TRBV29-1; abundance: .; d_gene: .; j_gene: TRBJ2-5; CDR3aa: CSVAWAGETQYF; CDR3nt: TGCAGCGTTGCATGGGCCGGAGAGACCCAGTACTTC
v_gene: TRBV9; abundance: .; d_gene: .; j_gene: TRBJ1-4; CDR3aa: CASSVVENEKLFF; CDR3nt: TGTGCCAGCAGCGTAGTAGAAAATGAAAAACTGTTTTTT
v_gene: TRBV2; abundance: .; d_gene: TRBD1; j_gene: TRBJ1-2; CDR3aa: CASRDPGQFNYGYTF; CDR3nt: TGTGCCAGCAGGGATCCGGGACAGTTTAACTATGGCTACACCTTC
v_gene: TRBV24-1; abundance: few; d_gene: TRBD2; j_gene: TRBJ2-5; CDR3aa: CATSPGEGPQETQYF; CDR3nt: TGTGCCACCAGTCCGGGGGAGGGCCCCCAAGAGACCCAGTACTTC
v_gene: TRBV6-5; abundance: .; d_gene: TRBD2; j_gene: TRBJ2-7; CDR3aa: CASRGTSVHYEQYF; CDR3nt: TGTGCCAGCAGAGGGACTAGCGTGCACTACGAGCAGTACTTC
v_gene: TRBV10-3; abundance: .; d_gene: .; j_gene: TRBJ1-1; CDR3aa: CAISPPGGANTEAFF; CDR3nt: TGTGCCATCAGCCCTCCCGGGGGGGCGAACACTGAAGCTTTCTTT
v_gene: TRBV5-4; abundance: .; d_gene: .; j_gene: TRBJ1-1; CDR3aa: CASKVGRGISFF; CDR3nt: .
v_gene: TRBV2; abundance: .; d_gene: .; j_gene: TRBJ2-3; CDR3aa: CASSRTSLAVGVPDTQYF; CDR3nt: TGTGCCAGCAGCAGGACTTCCTTAGCGGTGGGGGTCCCAGATACGCAGTATTTT
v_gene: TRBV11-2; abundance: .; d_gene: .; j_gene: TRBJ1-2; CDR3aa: CASSFTGTNYGYTF; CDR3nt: TGTGCCAGCAGCTTTACAGGCACTAACTATGGCTACACCTTC
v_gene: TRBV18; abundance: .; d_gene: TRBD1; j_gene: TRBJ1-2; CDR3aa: CASSTGTGQAYGYTF; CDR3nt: TGTGCCAGCTCGACGGGGACAGGGCAGGCCTATGGCTACACCTTC
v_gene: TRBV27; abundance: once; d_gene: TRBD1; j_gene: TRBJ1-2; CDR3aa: CASKDRIYGYTF; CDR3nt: TGTGCCAGCAAGGACAGGATCTACGGCTACACCTTC
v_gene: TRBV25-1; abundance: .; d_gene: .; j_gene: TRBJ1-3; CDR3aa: CASSALSGNTIYF; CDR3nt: TGTGCCAGCAGTGCACTCTCTGGAAACACCATATATTTT
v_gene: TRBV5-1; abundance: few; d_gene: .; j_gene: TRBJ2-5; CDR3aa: CASSLFSIQETQYF; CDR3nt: TGCGCCAGCAGCTTGTTCAGTATCCAAGAGACCCAGTACTTC
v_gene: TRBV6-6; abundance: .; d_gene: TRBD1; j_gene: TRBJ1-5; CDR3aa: CASSLDRDDQPQHF; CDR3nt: TGTGCCAGCAGCCTTGACAGGGATGATCAGCCCCAGCATTTT
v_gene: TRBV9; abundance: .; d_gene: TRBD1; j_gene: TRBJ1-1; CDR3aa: CASSVGQGTEAFF; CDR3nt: TGTGCCAGCAGCGTAGGACAGGGCACTGAAGCTTTCTTT